These T cell receptor beta chains were read from a single sample in a study of identical twins. Each CDR3 protein gets one entry after TCRdb re-called the 5' RACE reads with MiXCR. Of under 250,000 distinct CDR3 sequences listed, roughly 13% were seen once; the top ten hold under 4.5%. Another study also made use of these data, one on yellow fever vaccine responses in identical twins.

The sequenced sample consisted of memory (CD45RO+) T cells sorted from blood. All receptors derive from a woman under 30 in good health. Both conserved end residues are part of each CDR3. The order of the fields is clone size, V gene, D gene, J gene, CDR3 DNA, CDR3 protein. The D gene is left open where the match is weak. Size tells how often a clone was seen (once, few, many) or the class of an expanded clone, and some rows leave it out.

clone size: .; V gene: TRBV9; D gene: .; J gene: TRBJ2-7; CDR3 DNA: TGTGCCAGCAGCGTAGAAACCCTCTCCTACGAGCAGTACTTC; CDR3 protein: CASSVETLSYEQYF
clone size: many; V gene: TRBV20-1; D gene: TRBD2; J gene: TRBJ2-5; CDR3 DNA: TGCAGTGCTCCGGGACTAGCGGTACTTCAAGAGACCCAGTACTTC; CDR3 protein: CSAPGLAVLQETQYF
clone size: many; V gene: TRBV11-2; D gene: .; J gene: TRBJ2-7; CDR3 DNA: TGTGCCAGCAGCAGGGGGGCAAGCGGGACGGGTTACGAGCAGTACTTC; CDR3 protein: CASSRGASGTGYEQYF
clone size: few; V gene: TRBV7-6; D gene: TRBD2; J gene: TRBJ2-5; CDR3 DNA: TGTGCCAGCAGCTTAGAGGACCTAGCGGGAACGGAGACCCAGTACTTC; CDR3 protein: CASSLEDLAGTETQYF
clone size: .; V gene: TRBV5-1; D gene: .; J gene: TRBJ2-5; CDR3 DNA: TGCGCCAGCAGCTCATCACTGGCGGAGACCCAGTACTTC; CDR3 protein: CASSSSLAETQYF
clone size: many; V gene: TRBV5-1; D gene: .; J gene: TRBJ2-3; CDR3 DNA: TGCGCCAGCACGTCTGTCACAGATACGCAGTATTTT; CDR3 protein: CASTSVTDTQYF
clone size: few; V gene: TRBV29-1; D gene: .; J gene: TRBJ2-3; CDR3 DNA: TGCAGCGTTCTAGTCCCCGGCGAAGATACGCAGTATTTT; CDR3 protein: CSVLVPGEDTQYF
clone size: .; V gene: TRBV6-5; D gene: .; J gene: TRBJ2-5; CDR3 DNA: TGTGCCAGCAGTTACTCGGTCAGGGAAGGGACCCAGTACTTC; CDR3 protein: CASSYSVREGTQYF
clone size: .; V gene: TRBV20-1; D gene: .; J gene: TRBJ2-5; CDR3 DNA: TGCAGTGCTAGAGCGGGCAGTAGCAAAGAGACCCAGTACTTC; CDR3 protein: CSARAGSSKETQYF
clone size: .; V gene: TRBV6-1; D gene: .; J gene: TRBJ2-3; CDR3 DNA: TGTGCCAGCAGGAAGGGTGGCACAGATACGCAGTATTTT; CDR3 protein: CASRKGGTDTQYF
clone size: few; V gene: TRBV5-5; D gene: .; J gene: TRBJ2-3; CDR3 DNA: TGTGCCAGCATTTCCCAGGGTTGGGGCACAGATACGCAGTATTTT; CDR3 protein: CASISQGWGTDTQYF
clone size: many; V gene: TRBV29-1; D gene: .; J gene: TRBJ2-5; CDR3 DNA: TGCAGCGTTGAAACGACCGTTGGGGAGACCCAGTACTTC; CDR3 protein: CSVETTVGETQYF
clone size: .; V gene: TRBV6-4; D gene: .; J gene: TRBJ2-1; CDR3 DNA: TGTGCCAGCAGTGACTCTGGTAGGGACCCATACAATGAGCAGTTCTTC; CDR3 protein: CASSDSGRDPYNEQFF
clone size: few; V gene: TRBV20-1; D gene: TRBD2; J gene: TRBJ2-2; CDR3 DNA: TGCAGTGCTCGGACTAGCGGGAGGAGCACCGGGGAGCTGTTTTTT; CDR3 protein: CSARTSGRSTGELFF
clone size: few; V gene: TRBV12-3/TRBV12-4; D gene: .; J gene: TRBJ2-7; CDR3 DNA: TGTGCCACAGCCCGGGGGGCGTCCTACGAGCAGTACTTC; CDR3 protein: CATARGASYEQYF
clone size: .; V gene: TRBV18; D gene: TRBD1; J gene: TRBJ2-7; CDR3 DNA: TGTGCCAGCTCACTGTCCCGGGACAGGGCCGGCTCCTACGAGCAGTACTTC; CDR3 protein: CASSLSRDRAGSYEQYF
clone size: many; V gene: TRBV7-3; D gene: .; J gene: TRBJ2-3; CDR3 DNA: TGTGCCAGCAGTATACAGGGTTGGGCAGATACGCAGTATTTT; CDR3 protein: CASSIQGWADTQYF
clone size: .; V gene: TRBV28; D gene: .; J gene: TRBJ2-7; CDR3 DNA: TGTGCCAGCGTTCAGCAGGCCAGGACCCCCAGCGAGCAGTACTTC; CDR3 protein: CASVQQARTPSEQYF
clone size: many; V gene: TRBV29-1; D gene: TRBD2; J gene: TRBJ2-7; CDR3 DNA: TGCAGCGTCGAACTAGCGGTAGAGTACGAGCAGTACTTC; CDR3 protein: CSVELAVEYEQYF
clone size: many; V gene: TRBV9; D gene: .; J gene: TRBJ2-2; CDR3 DNA: TGTGCCAGCAGTGGCCAGTCTTTCGACAGATATTATAACACCGGGGAGCTGTTTTTT; CDR3 protein: CASSGQSFDRYYNTGELFF
clone size: few; V gene: TRBV5-1; D gene: .; J gene: TRBJ2-3; CDR3 DNA: TGCGCCAGCAGCTTGGGGCTCCTATACACAGATACGCAGTATTTT; CDR3 protein: CASSLGLLYTDTQYF
clone size: .; V gene: TRBV20-1; D gene: TRBD2; J gene: TRBJ2-3; CDR3 DNA: TGCAGTGGACTAGCGATCACAGATACGCAGTATTTT; CDR3 protein: CSGLAITDTQYF
clone size: few; V gene: TRBV18; D gene: .; J gene: TRBJ2-7; CDR3 DNA: TGTGCCAGCTCACCACAGGCCAAAACCTCCCACGAGCAGTACTTC; CDR3 protein: CASSPQAKTSHEQYF
clone size: .; V gene: TRBV6-5; D gene: TRBD2; J gene: TRBJ2-1; CDR3 DNA: TGTGCCAGCAGTTCTGGACTAGCGGGAGTTCGGAATGAGCAGTTCTTC; CDR3 protein: CASSSGLAGVRNEQFF
clone size: many; V gene: TRBV3-1; D gene: TRBD2; J gene: TRBJ2-5; CDR3 DNA: TGTGCCAGCAGCCCCGGGACTAGCGGAGAGACCCAGTACTTC; CDR3 protein: CASSPGTSGETQYF
clone size: .; V gene: TRBV7-9; D gene: .; J gene: TRBJ2-7; CDR3 DNA: TGTGCCAGCAGCTACGACAAATACGAGCAGTACTTC; CDR3 protein: CASSYDKYEQYF
clone size: .; V gene: TRBV6-5; D gene: .; J gene: TRBJ2-5; CDR3 DNA: TGTGCCAGCAGTTACAGGCTGGGCAGGGGGGAAGAGACCCAGTACTTC; CDR3 protein: CASSYRLGRGEETQYF
clone size: .; V gene: TRBV20-1; D gene: .; J gene: TRBJ2-5; CDR3 DNA: TGCAGTGCTAGTTTTGGGTTGGGCGAAGAGACCCAGTACTTC; CDR3 protein: CSASFGLGEETQYF
clone size: .; V gene: TRBV6-2/TRBV6-3; D gene: TRBD2; J gene: TRBJ2-1; CDR3 DNA: TGTGCCAGCAACGATTTCACGGGACTAGCGACCAACAATGAGCAGTTCTTC; CDR3 protein: CASNDFTGLATNNEQFF
clone size: many; V gene: TRBV5-1; D gene: .; J gene: TRBJ1-6; CDR3 DNA: TGCGCCAGCAGTCCCCAAACAGGGAGGAAGGATTCACCCCTCCACTTT; CDR3 protein: CASSPQTGRKDSPLHF
clone size: few; V gene: TRBV12-3/TRBV12-4; D gene: TRBD1; J gene: TRBJ2-5; CDR3 DNA: TGTGCCAGCAGTTTATTCCCAGGGGGCCCCCAAGAGACCCAGTACTTC; CDR3 protein: CASSLFPGGPQETQYF
clone size: once; V gene: TRBV30; D gene: .; J gene: TRBJ2-5; CDR3 DNA: TGTGCCTGGAGTGTACGTAGGGGGTTTGGAGAGACCCAGTACTTC; CDR3 protein: CAWSVRRGFGETQYF
clone size: few; V gene: TRBV25-1; D gene: .; J gene: TRBJ2-7; CDR3 DNA: TGTGCCAGCACCGAGGGGCTATACGAGCAGTACTTC; CDR3 protein: CASTEGLYEQYF
clone size: few; V gene: TRBV11-2; D gene: TRBD1; J gene: TRBJ2-4; CDR3 DNA: TGTGCCAGCAGCTCGGGACCGGGACAGGGAAAAAACATTCAGTACTTC; CDR3 protein: CASSSGPGQGKNIQYF
clone size: .; V gene: TRBV9; D gene: .; J gene: TRBJ1-2; CDR3 DNA: TGTGCCAGCAGCGTGGCCGACCAGCGGCACTATGGCTACACCTTC; CDR3 protein: CASSVADQRHYGYTF
clone size: few; V gene: TRBV5-1; D gene: .; J gene: TRBJ1-6; CDR3 DNA: TGCGCCAGCAGCTTGTCAAGGCACGACTCCTATAATTCACCCCTCCACTTT; CDR3 protein: CASSLSRHDSYNSPLHF
clone size: .; V gene: TRBV9; D gene: .; J gene: TRBJ2-5; CDR3 DNA: TGTGCCAGCAGCGCGGACATTTCGGAGACCCAGTACTTC; CDR3 protein: CASSADISETQYF
clone size: .; V gene: TRBV20-1; D gene: .; J gene: TRBJ2-5; CDR3 DNA: TGCAGTGCAACCCGGGACAAGGAGACCCAGTACTTC; CDR3 protein: CSATRDKETQYF
clone size: many; V gene: TRBV28; D gene: .; J gene: TRBJ2-3; CDR3 DNA: TGTGCCAGCAGTTTAAGGGCAGGGGCAGATACGCAGTATTTT; CDR3 protein: CASSLRAGADTQYF
clone size: few; V gene: TRBV7-2; D gene: .; J gene: TRBJ1-2; CDR3 DNA: TGTGCCAGCAGCTTGCACGGCCAAAACTATGGCTACACCTTC; CDR3 protein: CASSLHGQNYGYTF
clone size: .; V gene: TRBV6-5; D gene: .; J gene: TRBJ2-5; CDR3 DNA: TGTGCCAGCAGTTACTGGGGAGAGACCCAGTACTTC; CDR3 protein: CASSYWGETQYF
clone size: few; V gene: TRBV20-1; D gene: TRBD1; J gene: TRBJ2-7; CDR3 DNA: TGCAGTGCTAGAGGACAGGGAATCTACGAGCAGTACTTC; CDR3 protein: CSARGQGIYEQYF
clone size: many; V gene: TRBV28; D gene: .; J gene: TRBJ1-6; CDR3 DNA: TGTGCCAGCAGTTTATATCACCGGGGTTCACCCCTCCACTTT; CDR3 protein: CASSLYHRGSPLHF
clone size: .; V gene: TRBV25-1; D gene: .; J gene: TRBJ2-5; CDR3 DNA: TGTGCCAGCAGTGAACCCAAGTTGAGAGAGACCCAGTACTTC; CDR3 protein: CASSEPKLRETQYF
clone size: few; V gene: TRBV5-1; D gene: .; J gene: TRBJ2-5; CDR3 DNA: TGCGCCAGCCATCTCTGGTGGGTGTTGGAGACCCAGTACTTC; CDR3 protein: CASHLWWVLETQYF
clone size: few; V gene: TRBV20-1; D gene: .; J gene: TRBJ2-3; CDR3 DNA: TGCAGTGCTAGAGTCCCGGGGCCAGATACGCAGTATTTT; CDR3 protein: CSARVPGPDTQYF
clone size: .; V gene: TRBV29-1; D gene: .; J gene: TRBJ2-1; CDR3 DNA: TGCAGCGTTGAATTCTATGAGCAGTTCTTC; CDR3 protein: CSVEFYEQFF
clone size: .; V gene: TRBV28; D gene: .; J gene: TRBJ2-7; CDR3 DNA: TGTGCCAGTGAGGACGGCGAGCAGTACTTC; CDR3 protein: CASEDGEQYF
clone size: .; V gene: TRBV6-6; D gene: .; J gene: TRBJ2-5; CDR3 DNA: TGTGCCAGCATGCGGGGCCAAGAGACCCAGTACTTC; CDR3 protein: CASMRGQETQYF
clone size: .; V gene: TRBV5-1; D gene: TRBD2; J gene: TRBJ2-7; CDR3 DNA: TGCGCCAGCAGCTTGGGGGGGACTAGCGGGAGCCACGAGCAGTACTTC; CDR3 protein: CASSLGGTSGSHEQYF
clone size: .; V gene: TRBV6-4; D gene: TRBD1; J gene: TRBJ2-1; CDR3 DNA: TGTGCCAGCAGCTCCGGGACAGGGGGCAATGAGCAGTTCTTC; CDR3 protein: CASSSGTGGNEQFF